Shown below are 29 T cell receptor beta chains from a single sample sequenced in a study of shared clonotypes between healthy human individuals. The protocol was immunoSEQ multiplex PCR, while the TCRdb copy is restricted to in-frame clones and leaves out a portion. The sample holds 1,500,000 or so clones, around 95% seen once. Input material: naive CD4+ T cells sorted from blood. Subset meaning: CD45RA+ positively selected. These receptors were obtained from a man aged 25 to 40 in good health.

V usage is TRBV7-9 and J usage is TRBJ1-1; a weak D match, TRBD1 (6 bases). Germline CDR1 reads SEHNR; CDR2 reads FQNEAQ (reference sequence). The CDR3 extends over 17 amino acids. The V end lost 2 bases, the J end lost 3 bases, and 19 bases lay between the germline ends. The CDR3 protein is CASSLTSLGGADTEAFF. CDR3 DNA: TGTGCCAGCAGCTTAACCTCCCTAGGGGGGGCAGACACTGAAGCTTTCTTT.

This chain connects TRBV5-1 to TRBJ2-1, with 8 nucleotides matching TRBD2. Germline CDR1 reads SGHRS; CDR2 reads YFSETQ. J gave up 2 bases and V 2 bases, and 9 bases lay outside the gene matches. The CDR3 runs to 17 residues. The CDR3 nucleotides read TGCGCCAGCAGCTTTGGGGCGGTGACTAGCGCCTACAATGAGCAGTTCTTC. It translates to CASSFGAVTSAYNEQFF.

The chain is built from TRBV5-1 and TRBJ1-1; no reliable D call. The ends were cut back, 4 bases at V and 5 bases at J, with 33 bases in the middle. Germline-derived CDR1 and CDR2 are SGHRS and YFSETQ. The CDR3 spans 20 residues. The CDR3: CASSLRPPSVSSVMETEAFF. In DNA, the CDR3 is TGCGCCAGCAGCCTCAGACCTCCCTCGGTTTCATCAGTGATGGAGACTGAAGCTTTCTTT.

The rearrangement links TRBV6-6 to TRBJ2-1, with TRBD2 matching 12 bases. J gave up 2 bases and V 5 bases, and 4 bases lay outside the gene matches. This CDR3 has 16 residues. The germline V gene has CDR1 MNHNY and CDR2 SVGAGI (reference sequence). The CDR3 region has the DNA TGTGCCAGCAGTCACGGGACTAGCGGGCCCTACAATGAGCAGTTCTTC. This codes for CASSHGTSGPYNEQFF.

This clone was detected only once. The chain links TRBV5-1 to TRBJ2-3; 11 positions match TRBD2. The CDR3 sequence is 16 residues long. With V trimmed by 4 bases and J by 1 base, 5 bases remained unmatched. From germline, CDR1 is SGHRS and CDR2 YFSETQ. CDR3: CASSTSGSLGTDTQYF. The CDR3 region has the DNA TGCGCCAGCAGCACTAGCGGGAGCCTCGGCACAGATACGCAGTATTTT.

This clone came up once. V gene TRBV2 combines with J gene TRBJ2-3, with D perhaps TRBD1 (6 bases). Germline-derived CDR1 and CDR2 are SNHLY and FYNNEI. Trimming removed 2 bases at V and 2 bases at J, with 11 bases between. The CDR3 spans 15 residues. The CDR3 loop reads CASSESGHITDTQYF. The DNA of the CDR3 is TGTGCCAGCAGTGAATCGGGACATATCACAGATACGCAGTATTTT.

V and J are TRBV18 and TRBJ1-4; the D gene is possibly TRBD1 (6 bases). The CDR3 totals 14 residues. Trimming shortened V by 2 bases and J by 6 bases, and 10 bases separated the two germline ends. Germline V gene lookup returns CDR1 KGHSH and CDR2 LQKENI. CDR3: CASSPVQGDEKLFF. CDR3 DNA: TGTGCCAGCTCACCAGTACAGGGCGATGAAAAACTGTTTTTT.

This chain's CDR3 is CASSLERQQDTQYF. DNA of the CDR3: TGTGCCAGCAGCTTGGAACGGCAACAAGATACGCAGTATTTT. The chain combines TRBV5-4 with TRBJ2-3; no firm D call. V lost 0 bases and J lost 5, with 10 bases in between. The germline V gene encodes CDR1 SGHNT and CDR2 YYREEE (reference sequence). CDR3 length equals 14 residues.

The chain joins TRBV9 to TRBJ2-1; tentatively, D is TRBD2 (5 bases). V dropped 0 bases and J dropped 0 bases, with 13 bases sitting between them. This CDR3 is 17 amino acids long. The germline gives CDR1 SGDLS, CDR2 YYNGEE. Here the CDR3 reads CASSVVAAASSYNEQFF. The CDR3 DNA follows: TGTGCCAGCAGCGTAGTGGCAGCGGCAAGCTCCTACAATGAGCAGTTCTTC.

The genes are TRBV5-6 and TRBJ2-7; D unresolved. Trimming cost V 1 base and J 6 bases, with 17 bases left between them. Germline assignment: CDR1 SGHDT and CDR2 YYEEEE. The CDR3 length is 15 residues. CDR3 DNA sequence: TGTGCCAGCAGCTTGCAGCTGGCCCCCTCGGGCGAGCAGTACTTC. Residues: CASSLQLAPSGEQYF.

The rearrangement links TRBV19 to TRBJ1-4; D remains ambiguous. Germline assignment: CDR1 LNHDA and CDR2 SQIVND (reference sequence). CDR3 length: 14 amino acids. Trimming took 8 bases from V and 10 from J, leaving 20 bases between them. CDR3: CASESLYEGGKLFF. In nucleotides, the CDR3 is TGTGCCAGTGAGTCCCTATACGAGGGTGGAAAACTGTTTTTT.

As for this clone: A junction end diverges from the germline sequence, so it may reflect a read error. This rearrangement joins TRBV2 to TRBJ2-2, with 9 bases matching TRBD1. This CDR3 contains 14 residues. CDR1 and CDR2 (germline): SNHLY, FYNNEI. The CDR3: CASGETGGTGELFF. The CDR3 DNA is TGTGCCAGCGGTGAGACAGGGGGCACCGGGGAGCTGTTTTTT.

This clone showed up just a few times. The V call is TRBV7-8, the J call TRBJ1-5, with a possible D match to TRBD1 (6 bases). The V end lost 3 bases, the J end lost 4 bases, and 10 bases lay between the germline ends. The CDR3 has 14 amino acids. The germline V gene encodes CDR1 SGHVS and CDR2 FQNEAQ. The CDR3 nucleotides are TGTGCCAGCAGCTTCCGGGACACAAATCAGCCCCAGCATTTT. Translation: CASSFRDTNQPQHF.

This clone was counted once. The chain joins TRBV5-5 to TRBJ2-3; D is possibly TRBD2 (6 bases). Germline V gives CDR1 SGHKS, CDR2 YYEKEE (reference sequence). CDR3 length: 13 amino acids. V lost 0 bases to trimming and J lost 5 bases, with 7 bases between them. The CDR3 nucleotides read TGTGCCAGCAGCTTGGCGGGAGAAGATACGCAGTATTTT. Its protein is CASSLAGEDTQYF. Full variable domain (missing parts from reference TRBV5-5 and TRBJ2-3): DAGVTQSPTHLIKTRGQQVTLRCSPISGHKSVSWYQQVLGQGPQFIFQYYEKEERGRGNFPDRFSARQFPNYSSELNVNALLLGDSALYLCASSLAGEDTQYFGPGTRLTVL.

The CDR3 reads CASSSGRAGFSDTQYF. CDR3 sequence (DNA): TGTGCCAGCAGCTCCGGTCGGGCAGGGTTCTCAGATACGCAGTATTTT. This chain joins TRBV5-5 and TRBJ2-3, with D perhaps TRBD1 (5 bases). Germline assignment: CDR1 SGHKS and CDR2 YYEKEE (reference sequence). The CDR3 spans 16 residues. Trimming shortened V by 3 bases and J by 4 bases, and 18 bases separated the two germline ends. The full variable domain, in which reference TRBV5-5 and TRBJ2-3 provide the parts outside the CDR3, is DAGVTQSPTHLIKTRGQQVTLRCSPISGHKSVSWYQQVLGQGPQFIFQYYEKEERGRGNFPDRFSARQFPNYSSELNVNALLLGDSALYLCASSSGRAGFSDTQYFGPGTRLTVL.

The chain recombines TRBV5-4 with TRBJ2-3; D unresolved. The CDR3 contains 17 residues. Trimming removed 0 bases at V and 0 bases at J, with 14 bases between. CDR1 is SGHNT, CDR2 YYREEE, per germline (reference sequence). CDR3 DNA: TGTGCCAGCAGCTTGGAGGCGGCGCGTACTAGCACAGATACGCAGTATTTT. Its translation: CASSLEAARTSTDTQYF.

V is TRBV6-5 and J is TRBJ2-7; D perhaps matches TRBD1 (5 bases). The V gene lost 0 bases and the J gene lost 1 base, with 13 bases spanning the gap. The germline CDR1 and CDR2 sequences are MNHEY and SVGAGI. The CDR3 is made up of 16 amino acids. CDR3 nucleotides: TGTGCCAGCAGTTACTCGAAAGCAGGGTATTCCTACGAGCAGTACTTC. The encoded protein is CASSYSKAGYSYEQYF.

This clone was observed a single time. In nucleotides, the CDR3 is TGTGCCAGCTCACCTAACGCGAATACAGGGGGTGGAGGCTACACCTTC. Translating it yields CASSPNANTGGGGYTF. V and J are TRBV18 and TRBJ1-2, with 8 bases aligning to TRBD1. This CDR3 has 16 amino acids. Germline V CDR1 and CDR2: KGHSH, LQKENI. V dropped 3 bases and J dropped 8; count of bases not matched to a gene: 14.

The rearrangement uses TRBV19 and TRBJ2-1, with D perhaps TRBD1 (6 bases). V was trimmed by 5 bases and J by 15 bases, leaving 20 bases between them. In germline, CDR1 is LNHDA, CDR2 SQIVND (reference sequence). This CDR3 contains 13 residues. CDR3 sequence reads: CASSGRDILRPFF. The CDR3 DNA is TGTGCCAGTAGTGGAAGGGACATCCTAAGGCCGTTCTTC.

This clone was picked up one time. The gene calls are TRBV5-1 and TRBJ2-5, with TRBD1 matching 9 bases. This CDR3 region has 15 residues. Looked up from germline, CDR1 is SGHRS and CDR2 is YFSETQ. With V trimmed by 6 bases and J by 0 bases, 6 bases remained unmatched. Here the CDR3 DNA reads TGCGCCAGCAAAACAGGGGGCACCAACCAAGAGACCCAGTACTTC. Encoded protein: CASKTGGTNQETQYF. Full variable domain (missing parts from reference TRBV5-1 and TRBJ2-5): KAGVTQTPRYLIKTRGQQVTLSCSPISGHRSVSWYQQTPGQGLQFLFEYFSETQRNKGNFPGRFSGRQFSNSRSEMNVSTLELGDSALYLCASKTGGTNQETQYFGPGTRLLVL.

The genes are TRBV19 and TRBJ1-1; possibly TRBD1 for D (5 bases). The CDR3 length is 15 residues. The V gene lost 1 base and the J gene lost 3 bases, with 12 bases spanning the gap. The germline CDR1 and CDR2 sequences are LNHDA and SQIVND (reference sequence). This CDR3 reads CASSIVDSYDTEAFF. CDR3 coding DNA: TGTGCCAGTAGTATAGTAGACAGCTACGACACTGAAGCTTTCTTT.

The V and J genes are TRBV28 and TRBJ2-5; D not certain. CDR1 is MDHEN, CDR2 SYDVKM, per germline. Trimming shortened V by 5 bases and J by 0 bases, and 10 bases separated the two germline ends. The CDR3 is 14 residues long. The CDR3 DNA sequence: TGTGCCAGCAGTCCGACCACGTACCAAGAGACCCAGTACTTC. Translation gives CASSPTTYQETQYF.

J is TRBJ2-4 and V is TRBV18; D is perhaps TRBD1 or TRBD2 (5 bases each). V lost 6 bases, J lost 4 bases, and 19 bases lay in between. Looked up from germline, CDR1 is KGHSH and CDR2 is LQKENI. This CDR3 region has 16 residues. CDR3 nucleotides: TGTGCCAGCTCCCCGGGGTCGTGGGGGACGAAAAACATTCAGTACTTC. It codes for CASSPGSWGTKNIQYF.

This chain links TRBV29-1 with TRBJ2-1; 10 bases agree with TRBD2. The length of the CDR3 is 17 residues. With V trimmed by 6 bases and J by 3 bases, 14 bases remained unmatched. Germline V gene sequence: CDR1 SQVTM, CDR2 ANQGSEA. The CDR3: CSVIGPTLAGVYNEQFF. In DNA form, the CDR3 reads TGCAGCGTCATCGGTCCGACCCTAGCGGGAGTCTACAATGAGCAGTTCTTC.

CDR3 sequence (DNA): TGTGCCAGCAGCCTCACCCCGGGACAGGGGGCCTACGAGCAGTACTTC. Its translation: CASSLTPGQGAYEQYF. The chain employs TRBV4-2 and TRBJ2-7, with 11 bases lining up with TRBD1. Germline CDR1 and CDR2: LGHNA and YNFKEQ. The CDR3 runs 16 residues. Trimming at V came to 4 bases and at J to 2 bases, leaving 7 bases not matched to a gene.

The chain is built from TRBV19 and TRBJ2-7; D could derive from TRBD1 or TRBD2 (5 bases each). The V end lost 9 bases, the J end lost 0 bases, and 15 bases lay between the germline ends. The CDR3 consists of 14 residues. In germline, CDR1 is LNHDA, CDR2 SQIVND (reference sequence). The CDR3 protein is CASNQGRSSYEQYF. The CDR3 bases are TGTGCCAGCAATCAGGGACGGAGCTCCTACGAGCAGTACTTC.

This clone was seen only once. The J gene is TRBJ2-3, the V gene TRBV4-1, with D possibly being TRBD2 (5 bases). Trimming pared 0 bases from V and 1 base from J, leaving 11 bases between. The CDR3 covers 16 residues. Germline CDR1 is MGHRA and CDR2 is YSYEKL. As DNA, the CDR3 is TGCGCCAGCAGCCAAGAACCCCCTAGCCGCACAGATACGCAGTATTTT. It is translated as CASSQEPPSRTDTQYF.

This chain uses TRBV15 with TRBJ1-5; no definite D call. Germline-derived CDR1 and CDR2 are LNHNV and YYDKDF (reference sequence). Trimming shortened V by 5 bases and J by 7 bases, and 9 bases separated the two germline ends. The CDR3 has 12 amino acids. As DNA, the CDR3 is TGTGCCACCAGCGACCAGGCGCAGCCCCAGCATTTT. Residues: CATSDQAQPQHF.

V and J are TRBV7-9 and TRBJ1-4; D is ambiguous. Per the germline V gene, CDR1 is SEHNR and CDR2 is FQNEAQ (reference sequence). The ends were cut back, 7 bases at V and 8 bases at J, with 14 bases in the middle. This CDR3 has 13 residues. In DNA, the CDR3 is TGTGCCAGCACGGAGGACTCAAGGGAAAAACTGTTTTTT. This sequence encodes CASTEDSREKLFF.